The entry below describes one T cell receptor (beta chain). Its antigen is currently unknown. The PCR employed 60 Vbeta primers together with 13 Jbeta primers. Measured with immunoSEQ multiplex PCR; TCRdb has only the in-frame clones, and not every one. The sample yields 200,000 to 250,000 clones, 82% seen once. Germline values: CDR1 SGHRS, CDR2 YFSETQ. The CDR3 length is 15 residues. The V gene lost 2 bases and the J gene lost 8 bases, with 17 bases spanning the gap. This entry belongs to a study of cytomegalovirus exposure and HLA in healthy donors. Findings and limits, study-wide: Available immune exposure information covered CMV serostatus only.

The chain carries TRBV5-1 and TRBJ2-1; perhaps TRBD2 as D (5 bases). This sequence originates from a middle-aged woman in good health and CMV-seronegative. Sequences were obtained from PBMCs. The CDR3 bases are TGCGCCAGCAGCTTCGAGGGATACGGCGGCCATGAGCAGTTCTTC. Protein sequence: CASSFEGYGGHEQFF.